The 12 T cell receptor beta chains in this list originate from one sample, sequenced in a study of OX40 agonist ivuxolimab in advanced cancers. Data came from immunoSEQ multiplex PCR; TCRdb stores just in-frame clones and leaves some out. This table holds 26,000 or so clones, 85% to 90% found once. The specimen comprised CD4+ or CD8+ T cells sorted from blood, sampled in a trial of the OX40 agonist ivuxolimab. These receptors were collected from an adult with an advanced solid tumor such as melanoma, head and neck, liver or kidney cancer.

A few counts support this clone. V gene TRBV27 combines with J gene TRBJ2-6; a possible D gene is TRBD1 (5 bases). Trimming cost V 2 bases and J 0 bases, with 14 bases left between them. The CDR3 is 18 amino acids. The V gene's germline CDR1 is MNHEY and CDR2 SMNVEV (reference sequence). This CDR3 reads CASSLEGVLASGANVLTF. The CDR3, as DNA: TGTGCCAGCAGTTTAGAAGGGGTGCTGGCCTCTGGGGCCAACGTCCTGACTTTC.

The chain employs TRBV27 and TRBJ1-3; 8 nucleotides agree with TRBD1. This CDR3 region has 14 residues. The ends lost 5 bases at V and 2 bases at J; junction bases unmatched: 2. Germline loops: CDR1 MNHEY, CDR2 SMNVEV (reference sequence). The CDR3 DNA follows: TGTGCCAGCAGTCTGACAGGGGCTGGAAACACCATATATTTT. Translating it yields CASSLTGAGNTIYF.

The rearrangement joins TRBV19 to TRBJ2-7; unclear D gene. CDR3 length: 13 amino acids. V gave up 6 bases and J gave up 0 bases, with 9 bases separating them. The germline V gene has CDR1 LNHDA and CDR2 SQIVND (reference sequence). CDR3 coding DNA: TGTGCCAGTAGCATCATAAACTCCTACGAGCAGTACTTC. Its protein is CASSIINSYEQYF.

V usage is TRBV7-3 and J usage is TRBJ2-3; D remains ambiguous. The V end lost 2 bases, the J end lost 4 bases, and 13 bases lay between the germline ends. Germline lookup yields CDR1 SGHTA and CDR2 FQGTGA. The CDR3 loop spans 15 amino acids. CDR3 sequence reads: CASSLGVSAADTQYF. DNA for the CDR3: TGTGCCAGCAGCTTAGGCGTTAGTGCGGCAGATACGCAGTATTTT.

This chain uses TRBV9 with TRBJ2-5; D might be TRBD2 (6 bases). The CDR3 consists of 14 residues. Germline values: CDR1 SGDLS, CDR2 YYNGEE. V lost 4 bases and J 2 bases, leaving 12 bases between the germline ends. The CDR3 DNA reads TGTGCCAGCAGCCCCCCGGCGGGGCAAGAGACCCAGTACTTC. Residues: CASSPPAGQETQYF.

In its sample, this clone was seen once. The gene calls are TRBV25-1 and TRBJ2-1; tentatively, D is TRBD1 (5 bases). The CDR3 is 15 amino acids. Germline CDR1 reads MGHDK; CDR2 reads SYGVNS. V lost 2 bases and J lost 6, with 14 bases in between. DNA of the CDR3: TGTGCCAGCAGTGAAGGGGCAGGGTCGGCCAATGAGCAGTTCTTC. Protein: CASSEGAGSANEQFF.

The chain has TRBV7-2 and TRBJ2-5; no firm D call. The germline CDR1 and CDR2 sequences are SGHTA and FQGNSA. The CDR3 contains 13 residues. The V and J ends lost 3 bases and 6 bases respectively, with 11 bases between them. The CDR3 DNA is TGTGCCAGCAGCTTTTGGATTGGACAGACCCAGTACTTC. Translated: CASSFWIGQTQYF. Variable domain in full (rest from reference TRBV7-2 and TRBJ2-5): GAGVSQSPSNKVTEKGKDVELRCDPISGHTALYWYRQSLGQGLEFLIYFQGNSAPDKSGLPSDRFSAERTGGSVSTLTIQRTQQEDSAVYLCASSFWIGQTQYFGPGTRLLVL.

The chain couples TRBV19 to TRBJ2-3, with TRBD1 matching 9 bases. The CDR3 is 14 residues long. Germline lookup yields CDR1 LNHDA and CDR2 SQIVND (reference sequence). V trimming: 1 base; J trimming: 4 bases; junction bases outside the gene matches: 0. The CDR3 DNA reads TGTGCCAGTAGTATAGGACAGGGGGCAGATACGCAGTATTTT. This encodes CASSIGQGADTQYF.

The chain combines TRBV6-6 with TRBJ2-7; no clear D. Germline CDR1 is MNHNY and CDR2 is SVGAGI (reference sequence). The CDR3 runs to 11 residues. V lost 2 bases, J lost 5 bases, and 4 bases lay in between. The DNA for the CDR3 is TGTGCCAGCAGTTACGCTCACGAGCAGTACTTC. Translating gives CASSYAHEQYF.

This chain joins TRBV7-8 and TRBJ2-7; 8 bases line up with TRBD2. V was clipped by 0 bases and J by 4 bases; unmatched bases: 14. The germline CDR1 and CDR2 sequences are SGHVS and FQNEAQ. The length of the CDR3 is 18 residues. CDR3 DNA sequence: TGTGCCAGCAGCTTAGCGTTTCGGGGGGGCCGGAACGCGTACGAGCAGTACTTC. Protein: CASSLAFRGGRNAYEQYF.

This sequence joins TRBV9 and TRBJ2-7; 8 bases map to TRBD1. CDR3 length: 15 amino acids. Germline lookup yields CDR1 SGDLS and CDR2 YYNGEE. Germline trimming cut 0 bases from V and 4 bases from J; bases unmatched to any gene: 6. The CDR3 sequence: CASSVGAGGGYEQYF. DNA of the CDR3: TGTGCCAGCAGCGTAGGAGCAGGGGGCGGATACGAGCAGTACTTC.

The chain has TRBV27 and TRBJ2-7; perhaps D is TRBD1 or TRBD2 (7 bases each). CDR3 length equals 15 residues. Germline V CDR1 and CDR2: MNHEY, SMNVEV (reference sequence). V was clipped by 5 bases and J by 3 bases, with 17 bases between them. The CDR3 loop reads CASSPAGGGFYEQYF. The CDR3 region has the DNA TGTGCCAGCAGTCCAGCAGGGGGGGGTTTCTACGAGCAGTACTTC.